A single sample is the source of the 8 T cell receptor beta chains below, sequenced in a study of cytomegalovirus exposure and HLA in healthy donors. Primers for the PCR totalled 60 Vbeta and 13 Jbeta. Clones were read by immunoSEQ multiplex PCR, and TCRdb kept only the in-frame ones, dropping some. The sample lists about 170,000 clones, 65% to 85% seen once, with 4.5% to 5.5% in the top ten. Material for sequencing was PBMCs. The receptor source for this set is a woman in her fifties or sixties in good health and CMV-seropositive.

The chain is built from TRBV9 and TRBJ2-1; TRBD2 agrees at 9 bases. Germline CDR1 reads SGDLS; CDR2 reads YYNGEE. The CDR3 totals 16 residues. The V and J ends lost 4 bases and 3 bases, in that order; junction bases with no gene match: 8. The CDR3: CASSPAPAGGYNEQFF. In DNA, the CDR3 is TGTGCCAGCAGCCCCGCCCCAGCGGGGGGCTACAATGAGCAGTTCTTC.

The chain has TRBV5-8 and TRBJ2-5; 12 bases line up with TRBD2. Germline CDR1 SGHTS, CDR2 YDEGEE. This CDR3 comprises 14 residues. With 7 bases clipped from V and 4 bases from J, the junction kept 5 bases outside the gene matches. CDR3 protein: CASPPSGRAETQYF. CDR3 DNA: TGTGCCAGCCCTCCTAGCGGGAGGGCAGAGACCCAGTACTTC.

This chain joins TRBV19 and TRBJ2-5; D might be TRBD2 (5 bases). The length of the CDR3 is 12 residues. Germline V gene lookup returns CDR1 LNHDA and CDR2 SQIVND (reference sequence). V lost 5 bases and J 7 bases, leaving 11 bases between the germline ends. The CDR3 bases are TGTGCCAGTAGTCCTGGAGGAAGGACCCAGTACTTC. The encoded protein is CASSPGGRTQYF.

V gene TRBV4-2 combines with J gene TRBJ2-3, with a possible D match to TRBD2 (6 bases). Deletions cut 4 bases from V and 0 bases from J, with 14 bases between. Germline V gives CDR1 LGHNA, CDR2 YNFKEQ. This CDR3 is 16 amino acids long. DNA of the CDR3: TGTGCCAGCAGCCCGGCACGGGGGTCTAGCACAGATACGCAGTATTTT. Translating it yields CASSPARGSSTDTQYF.

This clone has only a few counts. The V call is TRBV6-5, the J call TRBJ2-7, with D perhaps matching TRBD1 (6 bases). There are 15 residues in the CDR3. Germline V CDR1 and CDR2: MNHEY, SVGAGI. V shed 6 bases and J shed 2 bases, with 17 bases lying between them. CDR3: CASRFRDIEAYEQYF. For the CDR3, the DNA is TGTGCCAGCAGGTTCCGGGACATTGAAGCCTACGAGCAGTACTTC.

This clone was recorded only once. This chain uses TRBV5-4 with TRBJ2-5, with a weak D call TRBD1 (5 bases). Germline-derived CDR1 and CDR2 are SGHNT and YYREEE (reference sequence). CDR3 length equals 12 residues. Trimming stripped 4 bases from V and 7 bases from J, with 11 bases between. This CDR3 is CASSQGLATQYF. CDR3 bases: TGTGCCAGCAGCCAGGGTTTAGCGACCCAGTACTTC. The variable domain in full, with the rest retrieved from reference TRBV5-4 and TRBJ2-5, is ETGVTQSPTHLIKTRGQQVTLRCSSQSGHNTVSWYQQALGQGPQFIFQYYREEENGRGNFPPRFSGLQFPNYSSELNVNALELDDSALYLCASSQGLATQYFGPGTRLLVL.

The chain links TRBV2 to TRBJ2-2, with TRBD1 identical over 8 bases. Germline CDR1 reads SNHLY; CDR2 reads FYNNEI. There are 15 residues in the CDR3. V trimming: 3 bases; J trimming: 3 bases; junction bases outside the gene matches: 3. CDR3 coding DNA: TGTGCCAGCAGTGAGCAGGGGGCGGACACCGGGGAGCTGTTTTTT. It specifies CASSEQGADTGELFF.

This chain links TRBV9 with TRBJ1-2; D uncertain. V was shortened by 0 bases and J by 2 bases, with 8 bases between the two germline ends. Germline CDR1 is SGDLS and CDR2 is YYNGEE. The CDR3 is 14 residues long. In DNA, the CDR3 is TGTGCCAGCAGCGTAGATAGCAGCAACTATGGCTACACCTTC. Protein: CASSVDSSNYGYTF.